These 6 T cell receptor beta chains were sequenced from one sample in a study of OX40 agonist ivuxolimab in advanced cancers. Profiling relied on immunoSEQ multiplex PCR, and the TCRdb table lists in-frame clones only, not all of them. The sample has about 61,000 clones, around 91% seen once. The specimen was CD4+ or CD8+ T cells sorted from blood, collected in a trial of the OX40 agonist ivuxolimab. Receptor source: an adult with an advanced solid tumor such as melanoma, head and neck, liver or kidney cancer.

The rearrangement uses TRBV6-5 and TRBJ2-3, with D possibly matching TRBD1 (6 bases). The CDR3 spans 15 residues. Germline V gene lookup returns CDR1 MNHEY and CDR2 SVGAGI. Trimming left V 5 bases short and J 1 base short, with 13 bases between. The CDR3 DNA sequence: TGTGCCAGCAGTGTACAGGGATCCGGCACAGATACGCAGTATTTT. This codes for CASSVQGSGTDTQYF.

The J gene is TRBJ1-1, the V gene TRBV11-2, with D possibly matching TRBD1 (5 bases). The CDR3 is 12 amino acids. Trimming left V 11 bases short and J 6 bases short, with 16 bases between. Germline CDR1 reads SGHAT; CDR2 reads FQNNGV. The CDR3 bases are TGTGCCGACGGGGGGGAAGGACCTGAAGCTTTCTTT. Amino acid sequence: CADGGEGPEAFF.

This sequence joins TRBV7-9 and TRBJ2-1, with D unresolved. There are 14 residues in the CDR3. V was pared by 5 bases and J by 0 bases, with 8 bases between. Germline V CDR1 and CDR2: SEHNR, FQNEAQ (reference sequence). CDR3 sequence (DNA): TGTGCCAGCAGCGGAGAAATCTCCTACAATGAGCAGTTCTTC. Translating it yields CASSGEISYNEQFF.

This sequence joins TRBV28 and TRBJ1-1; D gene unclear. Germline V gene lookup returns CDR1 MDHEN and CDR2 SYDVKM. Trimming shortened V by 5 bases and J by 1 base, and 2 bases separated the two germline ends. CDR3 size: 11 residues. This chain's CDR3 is CASSPNTEAFF. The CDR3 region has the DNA TGTGCCAGCAGTCCGAACACTGAAGCTTTCTTT.

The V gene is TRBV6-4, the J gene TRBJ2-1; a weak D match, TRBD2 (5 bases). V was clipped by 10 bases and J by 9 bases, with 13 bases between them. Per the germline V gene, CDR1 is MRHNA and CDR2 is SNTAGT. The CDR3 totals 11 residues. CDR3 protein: CATQSGTEQFF. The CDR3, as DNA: TGTGCCACACAAAGCGGTACTGAGCAGTTCTTC.

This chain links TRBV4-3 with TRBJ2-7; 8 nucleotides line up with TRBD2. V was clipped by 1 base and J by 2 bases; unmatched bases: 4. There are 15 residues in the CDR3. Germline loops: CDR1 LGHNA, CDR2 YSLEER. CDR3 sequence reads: CASSQGLAPTYEQYF. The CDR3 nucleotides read TGCGCCAGCAGCCAAGGACTAGCGCCTACCTACGAGCAGTACTTC.